These T cell receptor beta chains were read from a single sample in a study of Graves' ophthalmopathy and Graves' hyperthyroidism. TCRdb recomputed calls from the multiplex PCR reads with MiXCR, one row per CDR3 protein. The sample carries about 1.2 million distinct CDR3 sequences, less than 45% recorded once. Sequencing used peripheral blood or thyroid tissue (not recorded which). These receptors were collected from an adult man with Graves' hyperthyroidism. Both conserved end residues are part of each CDR3. D genes are given only for firm matches. Expanded clones get a size class; other rows say once, few or many, or leave the size out.

J gene	clone size	V gene	D gene	CDR3 length	CDR3 protein	CDR3 DNA
TRBJ1-1	NA	TRBV20-1	NA	13	CSLQGQPNTEAFF	TGCAGTTTGCAAGGACAGCCAAACACTGAAGCTTTCTTT
TRBJ2-7	many	TRBV9	NA	14	CASSVGVTAYEQYF	TGTGCCAGCAGCGTAGGGGTAACGGCCTACGAGCAGTACTTC
TRBJ1-2	few	TRBV30	NA	13	CASPRTENYGYTF	TGTGCCTCCCCCCGGACAGAAAACTATGGCTACACCTTC
TRBJ2-7	many	TRBV24-1	NA	12	CATAGTTYEQYF	TGTGCCACGGCCGGGACCACCTACGAGCAGTACTTC
TRBJ2-5	NA	TRBV7-2	NA	14	CASSLERSAETQYF	TGTGCCAGCAGCTTAGAGCGTTCAGCGGAGACCCAGTACTTC
TRBJ1-2	NA	TRBV20-1	NA	17	CSADARGGGRPSYGYTF	TGCAGTGCTGACGCTAGGGGGGGAGGTAGGCCCAGCTATGGCTACACCTTC
TRBJ1-3	few	TRBV3-1	TRBD1	15	CASSQDGTEWNTIYF	TGTGCCAGCAGCCAAGACGGGACAGAGTGGAACACCATATATTTT
TRBJ1-1	NA	TRBV25-1	TRBD1	16	CASSSLAGGRSTEAFF	TGTGCCAGCAGTTCCCTTGCAGGGGGACGTAGCACTGAAGCTTTCTTT
TRBJ2-7	NA	TRBV20-1	TRBD1	16	CSARKTGNVPAYEQYF	TGCAGTGCTAGAAAGACAGGGAATGTCCCTGCCTACGAGCAGTACTTC
TRBJ1-5	few	TRBV19	NA	17	CASSDEFGGGPNQPQHF	TGTGCCAGTAGTGACGAATTTGGAGGGGGACCGAATCAGCCCCAGCATTTT
TRBJ2-7	many	TRBV10-2	NA	16	CASSEKTGLARDEQYF	TGCGCCAGCAGTGAGAAAACAGGGTTGGCTCGGGACGAGCAGTACTTC
TRBJ1-1	many	TRBV29-1	NA	13	CSAREVLNTEAFF	TGCAGCGCTCGAGAGGTGCTAAACACTGAAGCTTTCTTT
TRBJ1-1	NA	TRBV7-9	TRBD1	14	CASSTWGDRKEAFF	TGTGCCAGCAGCACCTGGGGGGACAGAAAAGAAGCTTTCTTT
TRBJ1-1	few	TRBV7-8	TRBD1	12	CASSSGQGRAFF	TGTGCCAGCAGCTCGGGACAGGGGAGAGCTTTCTTT
TRBJ2-5	few	TRBV7-9	NA	14	CASSQDRDLVTQYF	TGTGCCAGCAGCCAAGACCGGGACTTGGTGACCCAGTACTTC
TRBJ2-5	many	TRBV7-2	TRBD1	15	CASSPRQGRQETQYF	TGTGCCAGCAGCCCGAGACAGGGAAGGCAAGAGACCCAGTACTTC
TRBJ1-4	NA	TRBV29-1	NA	14	CSVARGGTNEKLFF	TGCAGCGTTGCCCGAGGGGGTACTAATGAAAAACTGTTTTTT
TRBJ1-2	many	TRBV6-5	TRBD1	12	CASSWDRVIHTF	TGTGCCAGCAGTTGGGACAGGGTTATCCACACCTTC
TRBJ1-2	few	TRBV9	NA	12	CASSRPGGKYTF	TGTGCCAGCAGCCGTCCCGGGGGTAAATACACCTTC
TRBJ2-5	few	TRBV12-3/TRBV12-4	TRBD1	13	CASSYGQGQTQYF	TGTGCCAGCAGTTACGGACAGGGCCAGACCCAGTACTTC
TRBJ2-2	many	TRBV24-1	NA	14	CATSVSGYTGELFF	TGTGCCACCAGTGTGTCCGGGTACACCGGGGAGCTGTTTTTT
TRBJ2-7	NA	TRBV19	TRBD1	16	CASSIDGTGQGNEQYF	TGTGCCAGTAGTATAGATGGGACGGGACAGGGGAACGAGCAGTACTTC
TRBJ1-5	few	TRBV4-1	NA	15	CASSQSPQGDQPQHF	TGCGCCAGCAGCCAAAGTCCACAGGGCGATCAGCCCCAGCATTTT
TRBJ2-7	NA	TRBV29-1	TRBD1	13	CSVEPGQGAEQYF	TGCAGCGTTGAACCGGGACAGGGGGCCGAGCAGTACTTC
TRBJ1-6	few	TRBV2	NA	19	CASSYSGRQGSSYNSPLHF	TGTGCCAGCAGTTACTCAGGTCGTCAGGGGAGCTCCTATAATTCACCCCTCCACTTT
TRBJ2-7	many	TRBV7-9	TRBD2	15	CASRGTSGRFYEQYF	TGTGCCAGCAGAGGGACTAGCGGGAGGTTCTACGAGCAGTACTTC
TRBJ2-7	many	TRBV7-2	TRBD1	16	CASSLARDRGTYEQYF	TGTGCCAGCAGCTTAGCCCGGGACAGGGGGACCTACGAGCAGTACTTC
TRBJ2-7	once	TRBV10-2	NA	15	CASSLGGPSTYEQYF	TGCGCCAGCAGTTTAGGAGGGCCCAGTACCTACGAGCAGTACTTC
TRBJ1-1	many	TRBV10-3	NA	14	CAISEPGGNTEAFF	TGTGCCATCAGTGAGCCTGGGGGGAACACTGAAGCTTTCTTT
TRBJ1-4	many	TRBV9	TRBD1	14	CASSVRDRAEKLFF	TGTGCCAGCAGCGTACGGGACAGGGCTGAAAAACTGTTTTTT
TRBJ2-5	NA	TRBV20-1	TRBD2	14	CSGLRREGQETQYF	TGCAGTGGCCTACGGCGGGAGGGCCAAGAGACCCAGTACTTC
TRBJ2-7	few	TRBV5-6	NA	14	CASSLVTGTGEQYF	TGTGCCAGCAGCTTGGTAACAGGGACTGGCGAGCAGTACTTC
TRBJ1-2	many	TRBV4-1	NA	17	CASSQADAQTRERGYTF	TGCGCCAGCAGCCAAGCGGACGCACAGACAAGGGAGCGAGGCTACACCTTC
TRBJ2-7	many	TRBV7-9	TRBD2	16	CASTLGTSGFAYEQYF	TGTGCCAGCACCCTGGGGACTAGCGGGTTTGCGTACGAGCAGTACTTC
TRBJ1-1	many	TRBV6-1	NA	14	CASSESSWNTEAFF	TGTGCCAGCAGTGAAAGTAGTTGGAACACTGAAGCTTTCTTT
TRBJ1-6	NA	TRBV14	NA	14	CASSQRGYNSPLHF	TGTGCCAGCAGCCAAAGGGGATATAATTCACCCCTCCACTTT
TRBJ2-3	NA	TRBV9	TRBD1	14	CASSAGQTTDTQYF	TGTGCCAGCAGCGCGGGACAGACCACAGATACGCAGTATTTT
TRBJ2-7	few	TRBV5-6	NA	14	CASSLFRGFNEQYF	TGTGCCAGCAGCTTGTTCCGGGGGTTCAACGAGCAGTACTTC
TRBJ1-2	many	TRBV5-1	NA	13	CASSLGPEPGYTF	TGCGCCAGCAGCTTGGGACCGGAGCCCGGCTACACCTTC
TRBJ1-6	many	TRBV25-1	NA	14	CASSEVYENSPLHF	TGTGCCAGCAGTGAAGTATACGAGAATTCACCCCTCCACTTT
TRBJ2-2	NA	TRBV12-5	NA	14	CASGPSHNTGELFF	TGTGCTAGTGGCCCGAGCCATAACACCGGGGAGCTGTTTTTT